This is a list of T cell receptor beta chains from one sample in a study of human T cells and chemical hapten exposure. Each CDR3 protein is one row after TCRdb ran MiXCR on the RACE reads. The profile shows around 40,000 distinct CDR3 sequences, about 13% of them singletons. The input for sequencing was whole blood, taken in connection with sensitization to the hapten diphenylcyclopropenone (DPC). All receptors derive from a woman between 40 and 50 years old with alopecia areata. Some clones in this sample may be carry-over from other donors' samples. CDR3s include the opening cysteine and the closing phenylalanine or tryptophan. Fields, in order: V gene, D gene, J gene, clone size, CDR3 DNA, CDR3 protein. D genes are given only for firm matches. Size values are once, few and many counts, or a class for expanded clones, and some rows have none.

TRBV20-1,TRBD2,TRBJ2-3,few,TGCAGTGCTACGGGACTAGCGGGACTAGATACGCAGTATTTT,CSATGLAGLDTQYF
TRBV20-1,NA,TRBJ2-6,many,TGCAGTGCCAAGCCGGGGGGCCTCGGGGCCAACGTCCTGACTTTC,CSAKPGGLGANVLTF
TRBV10-3,NA,TRBJ2-1,many,TGTGCCATCAGCCCCGGAGGGGGGGGGCAGTTCTTC,CAISPGGGGQFF
TRBV7-9,NA,TRBJ2-7,many,TGTGCCAGCAGCCAGCTCGACGAGCAGTACTTC,CASSQLDEQYF
TRBV28,TRBD2,TRBJ2-5,many,TGTGCCAGCAGTCCGAGCGGGACTCCGTGGGAGACCCAGTACTTC,CASSPSGTPWETQYF
TRBV18,TRBD1,TRBJ1-1,few,TGTGCCAGCTCACTTACAGGGGGCGCGAGCACTGAAGCTTTCTTT,CASSLTGGASTEAFF
TRBV5-1,NA,TRBJ2-2,few,TGCGCCAGCAGGGACAGTTCCGGGGAGCTGTTTTTT,CASRDSSGELFF
TRBV6-6,TRBD2,TRBJ2-3,many,TGTGCCAGCAGAACCGGGACTAGCATAGTCACAGATACGCAGTATTTT,CASRTGTSIVTDTQYF
TRBV28,NA,TRBJ1-6,NA,TGTGCCAGCAGTTTAGGCCTCTATAATTCACCCCTCCACTTT,CASSLGLYNSPLHF
TRBV28,NA,TRBJ1-1,few,TGTGCCAGCAGCAATAGAGCCGGGATACTCAACACTGAAGCTTTCTTT,CASSNRAGILNTEAFF